A single T cell receptor beta chain is shown here with its context. The sample comes from a study of blood T cell repertoires in COVID-19. Study processing details: Amplified reference gene primers provided the basis for estimating nucleated cell counts. Only in-frame clones appear in the TCRdb table, and some are missing; sequencing was by immunoSEQ multiplex PCR. V and J calls and clone size come straight from that table; D and trimming were deduced from the DNA. The profile covers about 270,000 clones, with around 86% appearing a single time and approximately 1.5% taken by the ten largest. The clonotype was recovered from a woman aged 60 to 75 who had recovered from COVID-19. What was sequenced was peripheral blood.

As DNA, the CDR3 is TGTGCCAGCAGTCCCCGGGGGACAGGGACCTACGAGCAGTACTTC. Its translation is CASSPRGTGTYEQYF. The rearrangement joins TRBV27 to TRBJ2-7; 9 bases map to TRBD1. This CDR3 has 15 amino acids. Germline V gene data show CDR1 as MNHEY and CDR2 as SMNVEV (reference sequence). The V segment lost 5 bases and the J segment 2 bases; nucleotides outside the gene matches: 7.